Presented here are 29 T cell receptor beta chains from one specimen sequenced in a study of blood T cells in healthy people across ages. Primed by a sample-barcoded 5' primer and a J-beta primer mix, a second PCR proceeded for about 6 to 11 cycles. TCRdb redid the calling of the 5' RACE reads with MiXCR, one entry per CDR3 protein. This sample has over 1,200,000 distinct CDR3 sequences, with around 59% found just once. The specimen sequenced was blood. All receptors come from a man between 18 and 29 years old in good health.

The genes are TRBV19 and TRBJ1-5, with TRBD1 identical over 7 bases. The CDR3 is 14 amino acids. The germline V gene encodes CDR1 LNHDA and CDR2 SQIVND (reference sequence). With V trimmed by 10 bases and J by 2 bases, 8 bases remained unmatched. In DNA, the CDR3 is TGTGCCACAAACAGGGGACTTGGCAATCAGCCCCAGCATTTT. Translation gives CATNRGLGNQPQHF.

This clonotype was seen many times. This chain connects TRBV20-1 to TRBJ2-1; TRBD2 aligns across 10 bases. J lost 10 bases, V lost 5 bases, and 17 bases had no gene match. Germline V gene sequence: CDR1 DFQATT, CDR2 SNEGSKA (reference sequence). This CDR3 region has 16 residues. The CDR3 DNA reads TGCAGTGCTGGGCAACAACTAGCGGGAACCTACGGGGAGCAGTTCTTC. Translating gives CSAGQQLAGTYGEQFF.

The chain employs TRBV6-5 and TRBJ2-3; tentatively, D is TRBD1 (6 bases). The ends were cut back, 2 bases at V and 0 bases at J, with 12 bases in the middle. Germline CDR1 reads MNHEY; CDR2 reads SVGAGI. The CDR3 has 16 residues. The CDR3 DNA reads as TGTGCCAGCAGTTACCTTACAGGGACGAGCACAGATACGCAGTATTTT. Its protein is CASSYLTGTSTDTQYF.

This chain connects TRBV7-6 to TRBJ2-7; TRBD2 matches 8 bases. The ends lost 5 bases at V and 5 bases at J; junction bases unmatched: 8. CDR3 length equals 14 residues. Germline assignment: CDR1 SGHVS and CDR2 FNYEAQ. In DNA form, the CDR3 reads TGTGCCAGCAGCCTAGGACTAGCTAGCGACGAGCAGTACTTC. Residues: CASSLGLASDEQYF.

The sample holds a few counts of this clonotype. CDR3 nucleotide sequence: TGTGCCAGCAGCCCATTCCGACAGGGGGCTTCCTACGAGCAGTACTTC. Translation gives CASSPFRQGASYEQYF. The rearrangement links TRBV6-6 to TRBJ2-7; the match to TRBD1 covers 10 bases. The V and J ends lost 6 bases and 1 base, in that order; junction bases with no gene match: 9. Germline CDR1 MNHNY, CDR2 SVGAGI (reference sequence). The CDR3 extends over 16 amino acids.

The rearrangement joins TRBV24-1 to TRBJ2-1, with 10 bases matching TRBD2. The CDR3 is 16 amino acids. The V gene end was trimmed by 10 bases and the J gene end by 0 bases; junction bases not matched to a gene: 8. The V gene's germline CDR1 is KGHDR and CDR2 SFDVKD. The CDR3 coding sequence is TGTGCCACAAGCGGGAGGGCCCTGAGCTCCTACAATGAGCAGTTCTTC. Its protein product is CATSGRALSSYNEQFF.

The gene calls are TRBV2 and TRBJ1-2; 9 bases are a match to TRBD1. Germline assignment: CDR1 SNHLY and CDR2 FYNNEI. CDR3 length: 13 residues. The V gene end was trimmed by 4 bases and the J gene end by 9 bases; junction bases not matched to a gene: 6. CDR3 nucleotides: TGTGCCAGCAGTGTAGGACAGGGGACAAGCTACACCTTC. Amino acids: CASSVGQGTSYTF. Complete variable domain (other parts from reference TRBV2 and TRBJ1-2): EPEVTQTPSHQVTQMGQEVILRCVPISNHLYFYWYRQILGQKVEFLVSFYNNEISEKSEIFDDQFSVERPDGSNFTLKIRSTKLEDSAMYFCASSVGQGTSYTFGSGTRLTVV.

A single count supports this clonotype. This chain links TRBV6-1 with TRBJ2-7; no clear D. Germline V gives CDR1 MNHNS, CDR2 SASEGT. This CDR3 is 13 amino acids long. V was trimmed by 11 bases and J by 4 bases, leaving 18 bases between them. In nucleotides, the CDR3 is TGTGCCTCCGGACCCGGAGTTAGATACGAGCAGTACTTC. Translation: CASGPGVRYEQYF.

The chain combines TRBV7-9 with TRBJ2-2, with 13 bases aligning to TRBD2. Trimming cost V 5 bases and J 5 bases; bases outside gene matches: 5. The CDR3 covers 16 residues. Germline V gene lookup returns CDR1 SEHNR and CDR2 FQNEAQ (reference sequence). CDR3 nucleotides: TGTGCCAGCAGCCACCCGGGACTAGCGGGGACCGGGGAGCTGTTTTTT. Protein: CASSHPGLAGTGELFF.

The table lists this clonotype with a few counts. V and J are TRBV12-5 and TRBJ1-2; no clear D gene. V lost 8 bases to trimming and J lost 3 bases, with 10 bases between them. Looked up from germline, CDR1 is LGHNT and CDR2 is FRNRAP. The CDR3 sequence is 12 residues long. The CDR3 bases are TGTGCTAGTAGGGTCGGGGACTATGGCTACACCTTC. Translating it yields CASRVGDYGYTF.

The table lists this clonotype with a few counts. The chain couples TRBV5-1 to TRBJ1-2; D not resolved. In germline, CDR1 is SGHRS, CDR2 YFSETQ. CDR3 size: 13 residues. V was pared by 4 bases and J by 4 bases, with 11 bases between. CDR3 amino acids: CASSNPEGYGYTF. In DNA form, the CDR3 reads TGCGCCAGCAGCAACCCCGAGGGCTATGGCTACACCTTC.

The CDR3 reads CSARDPQNQPQHF. CDR3 in DNA: TGCAGTGCGCGGGACCCCCAGAATCAGCCCCAGCATTTT. The V call is TRBV20-1, the J call TRBJ1-5; TRBD1 might be the D (5 bases). Per germline, CDR1 DFQATT and CDR2 SNEGSKA (reference sequence). This CDR3 spans 13 amino acids. The V end was cut by 6 bases, the J end by 4 bases, with 13 bases between.

The CDR3 loop reads CSVGQGVSNEQFF. CDR3 sequence (DNA): TGCAGCGTCGGACAGGGGGTGAGCAATGAGCAGTTCTTC. The chain carries TRBV29-1 and TRBJ2-1, with 10 bases fitting TRBD1. This CDR3 has 13 amino acids. The germline V gene encodes CDR1 SQVTM and CDR2 ANQGSEA. The V gene end was trimmed by 6 bases and the J gene end by 6 bases; junction bases not matched to a gene: 5.

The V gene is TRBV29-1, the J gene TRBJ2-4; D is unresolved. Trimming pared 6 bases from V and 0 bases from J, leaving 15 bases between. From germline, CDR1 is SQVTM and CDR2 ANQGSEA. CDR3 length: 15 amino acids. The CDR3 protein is CSVLDKHVAKNIQYF. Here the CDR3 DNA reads TGCAGCGTGTTAGACAAACACGTAGCCAAAAACATTCAGTACTTC.

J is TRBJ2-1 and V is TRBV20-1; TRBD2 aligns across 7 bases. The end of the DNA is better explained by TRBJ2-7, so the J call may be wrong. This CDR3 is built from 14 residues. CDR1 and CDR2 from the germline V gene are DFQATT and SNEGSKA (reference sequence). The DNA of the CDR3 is TGCAGTGCTCTTGAGCGGGACTCCTACAATGAGCAGTACTTC. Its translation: CSALERDSYNEQYF.

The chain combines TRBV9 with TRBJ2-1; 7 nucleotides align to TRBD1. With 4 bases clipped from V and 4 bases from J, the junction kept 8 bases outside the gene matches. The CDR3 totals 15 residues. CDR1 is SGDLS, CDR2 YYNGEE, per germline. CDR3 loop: CASSSWDSHYNEQFF. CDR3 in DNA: TGTGCCAGCAGCTCCTGGGACAGTCATTACAATGAGCAGTTCTTC.

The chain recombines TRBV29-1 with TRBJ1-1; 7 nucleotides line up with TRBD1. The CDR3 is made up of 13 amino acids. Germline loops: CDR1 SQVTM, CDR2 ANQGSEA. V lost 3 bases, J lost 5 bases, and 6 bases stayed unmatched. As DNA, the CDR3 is TGCAGCGTTGACAACAGGGGAAGAACTGAAGCTTTCTTT. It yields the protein CSVDNRGRTEAFF.

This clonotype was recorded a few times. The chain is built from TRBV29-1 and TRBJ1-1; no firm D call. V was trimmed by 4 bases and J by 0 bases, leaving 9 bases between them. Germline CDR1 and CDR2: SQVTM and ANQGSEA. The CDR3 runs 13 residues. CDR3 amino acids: CSVATALNTEAFF. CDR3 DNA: TGCAGCGTTGCCACAGCCCTGAACACTGAAGCTTTCTTT. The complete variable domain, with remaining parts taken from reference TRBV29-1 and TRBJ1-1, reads SAVISQKPSRDICQRGTSLTIQCQVDSQVTMMFWYRQQPGQSLTLIATANQGSEATYESGFVIDKFPISRPNLTFSTLTVSNMSPEDSSIYLCSVATALNTEAFFGQGTRLTVV.

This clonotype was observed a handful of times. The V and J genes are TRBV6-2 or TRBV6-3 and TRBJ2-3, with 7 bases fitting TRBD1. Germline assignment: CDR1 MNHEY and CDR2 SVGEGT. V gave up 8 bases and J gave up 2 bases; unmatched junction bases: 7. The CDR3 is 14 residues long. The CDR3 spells CASGRGTVTDTQYF. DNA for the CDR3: TGTGCCAGCGGAAGGGGGACAGTCACAGATACGCAGTATTTT.

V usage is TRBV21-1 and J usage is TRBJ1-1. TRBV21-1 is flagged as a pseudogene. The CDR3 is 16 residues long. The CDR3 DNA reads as TGTGCCAGCAGCAAAGTCCTGAGCGGCCAGAACACTGAAGCTTTCTTT. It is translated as CASSKVLSGQNTEAFF.

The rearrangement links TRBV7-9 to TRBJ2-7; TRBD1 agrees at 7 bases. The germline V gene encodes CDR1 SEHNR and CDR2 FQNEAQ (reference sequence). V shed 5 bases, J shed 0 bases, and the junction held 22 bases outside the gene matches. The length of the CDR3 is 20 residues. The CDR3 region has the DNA TGTGCCAGCAGCCTGGAGCGACCGGGACAGATCCTGTCAAGCTCCTACGAGCAGTACTTC. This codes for CASSLERPGQILSSSYEQYF. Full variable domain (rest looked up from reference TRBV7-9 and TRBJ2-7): DTGVSQNPRHKITKRGQNVTFRCDPISEHNRLYWYRQTLGQGPEFLTYFQNEAQLEKSRLLSDRFSAERPKGSFSTLEIQRTEQGDSAMYLCASSLERPGQILSSSYEQYFGPGTRLTVT.

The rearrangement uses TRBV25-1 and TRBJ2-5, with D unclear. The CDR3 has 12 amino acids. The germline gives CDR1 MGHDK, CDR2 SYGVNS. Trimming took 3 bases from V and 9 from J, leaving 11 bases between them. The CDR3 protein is CASSEQESPQYF. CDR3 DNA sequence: TGTGCCAGCAGTGAGCAAGAGTCGCCCCAGTACTTC.

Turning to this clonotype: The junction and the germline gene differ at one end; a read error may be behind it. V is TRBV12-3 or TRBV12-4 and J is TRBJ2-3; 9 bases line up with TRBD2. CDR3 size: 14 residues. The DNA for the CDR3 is TGTGCCTGCAGTCCTAGCGGGGGCACAGATACGCAGTATTTT. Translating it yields CACSPSGGTDTQYF.

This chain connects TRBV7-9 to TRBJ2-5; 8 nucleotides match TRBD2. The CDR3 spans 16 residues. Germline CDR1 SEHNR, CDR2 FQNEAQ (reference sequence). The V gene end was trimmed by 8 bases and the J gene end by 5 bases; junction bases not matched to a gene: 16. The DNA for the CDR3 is TGTGCCAGCGGCTCCCCCTCGGGGGGGGCTTGGGAGACCCAGTACTTC. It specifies CASGSPSGGAWETQYF.

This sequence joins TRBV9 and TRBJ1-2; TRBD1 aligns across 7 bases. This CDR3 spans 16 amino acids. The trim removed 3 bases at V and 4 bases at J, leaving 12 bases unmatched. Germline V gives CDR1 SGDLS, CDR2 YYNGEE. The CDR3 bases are TGTGCCAGCAGCGAGAGACAGGGTCCTGCCATCTATGGCTACACCTTC. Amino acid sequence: CASSERQGPAIYGYTF.

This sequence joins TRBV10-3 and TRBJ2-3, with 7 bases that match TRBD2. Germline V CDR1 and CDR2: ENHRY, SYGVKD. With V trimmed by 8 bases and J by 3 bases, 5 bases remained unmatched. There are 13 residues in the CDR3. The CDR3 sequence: CAIEASGTDTQYF. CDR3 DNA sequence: TGTGCCATCGAGGCTAGCGGTACAGATACGCAGTATTTT.

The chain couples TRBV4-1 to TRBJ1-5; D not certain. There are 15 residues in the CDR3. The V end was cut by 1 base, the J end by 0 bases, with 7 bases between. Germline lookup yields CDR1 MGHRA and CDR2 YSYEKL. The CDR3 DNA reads TGCGCCAGCAGCCAAGGGACCTTTAGCAATCAGCCCCAGCATTTT. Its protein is CASSQGTFSNQPQHF.

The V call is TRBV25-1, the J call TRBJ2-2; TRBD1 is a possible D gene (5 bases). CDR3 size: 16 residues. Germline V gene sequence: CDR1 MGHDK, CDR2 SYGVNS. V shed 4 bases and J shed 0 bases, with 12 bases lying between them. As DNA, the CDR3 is TGTGCCAGCAGTGCCCTATCCAGGGCGAACACCGGGGAGCTGTTTTTT. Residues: CASSALSRANTGELFF.

The CDR3 loop reads CASSVVARGTAYNEQFF. The CDR3 region has the DNA TGTGCCAGCAGCGTAGTCGCGAGAGGGACAGCCTACAATGAGCAGTTCTTC. The rearrangement links TRBV9 to TRBJ2-1; 7 positions match TRBD1. The CDR3 contains 17 residues. Germline V lookup: CDR1 SGDLS, CDR2 YYNGEE. The trim removed 0 bases at V and 2 bases at J, leaving 8 bases unmatched.